Following are 9 T cell receptor beta chains from one sample sequenced in a study of blood T cell repertoires in COVID-19. Assay used: immunoSEQ multiplex PCR; TCRdb lists only in-frame clones, some missing. The repertoire holds fewer than 700,000 clones, with 70% to 90% as singletons. The specimen was peripheral blood. The receptors derive from a woman in her forties or fifties with COVID-19, enrolled during active disease.

The chain joins TRBV6-5 to TRBJ1-2, with 9 nucleotides matching TRBD1. CDR1 is MNHEY and CDR2 is SVGAGI in the germline V gene. The junction had 10 bases not matched to a gene; V was cut back by 7 bases and J by 10 bases. The CDR3 is 13 residues long. The CDR3 nucleotides read TGTGCCAGCACCAAGGGACAGGGTAGGGCCTACACCTTC. Protein: CASTKGQGRAYTF.

The count of this clone is one. The chain is built from TRBV6-5 and TRBJ1-2; 9 nucleotides match TRBD1. The germline gives CDR1 MNHEY, CDR2 SVGAGI. This CDR3 region has 13 residues. Germline trimming cut 5 bases from V and 6 bases from J; bases unmatched to any gene: 4. CDR3 residues: CASSLRQGDGYTF. DNA of the CDR3: TGTGCCAGCAGTCTTCGACAGGGGGATGGCTACACCTTC.

This sequence joins TRBV3-1 (or the pseudogene TRBV3-2) and TRBJ1-6; D may be TRBD1 (6 bases). V was clipped by 0 bases and J by 6 bases, with 12 bases between them. CDR1 LGHDT and CDR2 YNNKEL come from the germline V gene (reference sequence). The CDR3 extends over 16 amino acids. CDR3 sequence (DNA): TGTGCCAGCAGCCAAGACCCCGGACAGTCTAATTCACCCCTCCACTTT. This sequence encodes CASSQDPGQSNSPLHF.

The chain joins TRBV27 to TRBJ1-5; D is possibly TRBD1 (5 bases). Germline assignment: CDR1 MNHEY and CDR2 SMNVEV (reference sequence). This CDR3 contains 14 residues. Trimming left V 3 bases short and J 4 bases short, with 10 bases between. The CDR3 DNA sequence: TGTGCCAGCAGTTTTTCCCCAGGGAATCAGCCCCAGCATTTT. This codes for CASSFSPGNQPQHF.

This chain connects TRBV10-2 to TRBJ2-7, with D maybe TRBD2 (6 bases). Germline V lookup: CDR1 WSHSY, CDR2 SAAADI. Trimming removed 2 bases from V and 3 bases from J, with 17 bases in between. This CDR3 region has 16 residues. The chain's CDR3 is CASSEGPGAEGYEQYF. The CDR3 DNA reads TGCGCCAGCAGTGAGGGGCCAGGAGCGGAGGGCTACGAGCAGTACTTC.

The chain couples TRBV3-1 (or the pseudogene TRBV3-2) to TRBJ2-7; weak D call: TRBD2 (5 bases). The CDR3 totals 14 residues. V was pared by 1 base and J by 2 bases, with 9 bases between. The germline V gene encodes CDR1 LGHDT and CDR2 YNNKEL (reference sequence). The CDR3 loop is CASSQGPGTYEQYF. The CDR3 bases are TGTGCCAGCAGCCAAGGGCCCGGGACCTACGAGCAGTACTTC.

The chain is built from TRBV6-5 and TRBJ2-1, with a weak D call TRBD1 (6 bases). CDR3 length equals 15 residues. Germline V gene sequence: CDR1 MNHEY, CDR2 SVGAGI. Trimming cost V 0 bases and J 4 bases, with 10 bases left between them. The CDR3 loop reads CASSYSGQQYNEQFF. Here the CDR3 DNA reads TGTGCCAGCAGTTACTCGGGACAACAATACAATGAGCAGTTCTTC.

V is TRBV12-3 or TRBV12-4 and J is TRBJ2-1; 7 bases map to TRBD1. The CDR3 contains 13 residues. J was trimmed by 12 bases and V by 0 bases; bases with no gene match: 5. CDR3 nucleotide sequence: TGTGCCAGCAGTTTAGCCGGGACAGCGAGGCAGTTCTTC. It specifies CASSLAGTARQFF.

The chain recombines TRBV2 with TRBJ2-5, with TRBD2 matching over 8 bases. The CDR3 sequence is 16 residues long. Germline CDR1 SNHLY, CDR2 FYNNEI. The junction had 12 bases not matched to a gene; V was cut back by 5 bases and J by 4 bases. Here the CDR3 DNA reads TGTGCCAGCAGTCGTCAGCAGGGACTAGGGGTAGAGACCCAGTACTTC. Translated, it gives CASSRQQGLGVETQYF. Together with reference TRBV2 and TRBJ2-5, the CDR3 gives the full variable domain: EPEVTQTPSHQVTQMGQEVILRCVPISNHLYFYWYRQILGQKVEFLVSFYNNEISEKSEIFDDQFSVERPDGSNFTLKIRSTKLEDSAMYFCASSRQQGLGVETQYFGPGTRLLVL.